This entry is about one T cell receptor beta chain. Its antigen remains unidentified. The CDR3 length is 15 residues. V was clipped by 1 base and J by 0 bases, with 8 bases between them. The germline gives CDR1 SGDLS, CDR2 YYNGEE. The data originate from a study of Ad26.COV2.S vaccination and SARS-CoV-2 variants. Study information: Ad26.COV2.S, an intramuscular injection, was given once or twice 56 days apart. Study-wide results and limits: It is possible that the TCR breadth and depth analyses underestimated the total T cell responses.

Treatment meaning: about 20 received Ad26.COV2.S at low or high dose, single or two shots; roughly five received placebo; per-sample allocation not given. Sampling was performed 63 days after the first vaccine or placebo injection. This adult donor, from Boston, was 18-55 years old. Expression of Wuhan-strain SARS-CoV-2 spike came from the Ad26 vector that formed the vaccine. TCRdb keeps only in-frame clones here, not all; method: immunoSEQ multiplex PCR. The sample has 400,000 to 450,000 clones, approximately 90% seen once. This clonotype was sampled from a person between 18 and 65 years old who received the Ad26.COV2.S COVID-19 vaccine or a placebo. Sequences were derived from peripheral blood, sampled in a trial of Ad26.COV2.S vaccine versus placebo. V gene TRBV9 combines with J gene TRBJ2-1; D gene uncertain. CDR3: CASSVSASSYNEQFF. The CDR3, as DNA: TGTGCCAGCAGCGTAAGCGCGAGCTCCTACAATGAGCAGTTCTTC.